One TCR beta chain is described in this entry. Its antigen is unknown. This sample is drawn from a study of T cell repertoires in cytomegalovirus infection. At the level of the study: The authors used CMV epitopes that were HLA-C-restricted (recently identified) and HLA-B-restricted (well studied).

Each CDR3 protein gets one entry after TCRdb re-called the reads with MiXCR. The sample comprises approximately 310,000 distinct CDR3 sequences, approximately 25% of which are singletons, and roughly 13% rests with the top ten. The receptor was isolated from a human donor in good health (CMV status not recorded). Some clones in this sample may be carry-over from other donors' samples. The source was cultured PBMCs, collected from culture after CMV antigen stimulation.

CDR3 region: CAWRPGLAGGRGTGELFF. The CDR3 DNA is TGTGCCTGGAGACCGGGACTAGCGGGAGGCAGGGGCACCGGGGAGCTGTTTTTT. The genes are TRBV30 and TRBJ2-2; 15 bases map to TRBD2. V shed 3 bases and J 4 bases; nucleotides not matched to a gene: 9. The CDR3 contains 18 residues. Germline-derived CDR1 and CDR2 are GTSNPN and SVGIG (reference sequence).